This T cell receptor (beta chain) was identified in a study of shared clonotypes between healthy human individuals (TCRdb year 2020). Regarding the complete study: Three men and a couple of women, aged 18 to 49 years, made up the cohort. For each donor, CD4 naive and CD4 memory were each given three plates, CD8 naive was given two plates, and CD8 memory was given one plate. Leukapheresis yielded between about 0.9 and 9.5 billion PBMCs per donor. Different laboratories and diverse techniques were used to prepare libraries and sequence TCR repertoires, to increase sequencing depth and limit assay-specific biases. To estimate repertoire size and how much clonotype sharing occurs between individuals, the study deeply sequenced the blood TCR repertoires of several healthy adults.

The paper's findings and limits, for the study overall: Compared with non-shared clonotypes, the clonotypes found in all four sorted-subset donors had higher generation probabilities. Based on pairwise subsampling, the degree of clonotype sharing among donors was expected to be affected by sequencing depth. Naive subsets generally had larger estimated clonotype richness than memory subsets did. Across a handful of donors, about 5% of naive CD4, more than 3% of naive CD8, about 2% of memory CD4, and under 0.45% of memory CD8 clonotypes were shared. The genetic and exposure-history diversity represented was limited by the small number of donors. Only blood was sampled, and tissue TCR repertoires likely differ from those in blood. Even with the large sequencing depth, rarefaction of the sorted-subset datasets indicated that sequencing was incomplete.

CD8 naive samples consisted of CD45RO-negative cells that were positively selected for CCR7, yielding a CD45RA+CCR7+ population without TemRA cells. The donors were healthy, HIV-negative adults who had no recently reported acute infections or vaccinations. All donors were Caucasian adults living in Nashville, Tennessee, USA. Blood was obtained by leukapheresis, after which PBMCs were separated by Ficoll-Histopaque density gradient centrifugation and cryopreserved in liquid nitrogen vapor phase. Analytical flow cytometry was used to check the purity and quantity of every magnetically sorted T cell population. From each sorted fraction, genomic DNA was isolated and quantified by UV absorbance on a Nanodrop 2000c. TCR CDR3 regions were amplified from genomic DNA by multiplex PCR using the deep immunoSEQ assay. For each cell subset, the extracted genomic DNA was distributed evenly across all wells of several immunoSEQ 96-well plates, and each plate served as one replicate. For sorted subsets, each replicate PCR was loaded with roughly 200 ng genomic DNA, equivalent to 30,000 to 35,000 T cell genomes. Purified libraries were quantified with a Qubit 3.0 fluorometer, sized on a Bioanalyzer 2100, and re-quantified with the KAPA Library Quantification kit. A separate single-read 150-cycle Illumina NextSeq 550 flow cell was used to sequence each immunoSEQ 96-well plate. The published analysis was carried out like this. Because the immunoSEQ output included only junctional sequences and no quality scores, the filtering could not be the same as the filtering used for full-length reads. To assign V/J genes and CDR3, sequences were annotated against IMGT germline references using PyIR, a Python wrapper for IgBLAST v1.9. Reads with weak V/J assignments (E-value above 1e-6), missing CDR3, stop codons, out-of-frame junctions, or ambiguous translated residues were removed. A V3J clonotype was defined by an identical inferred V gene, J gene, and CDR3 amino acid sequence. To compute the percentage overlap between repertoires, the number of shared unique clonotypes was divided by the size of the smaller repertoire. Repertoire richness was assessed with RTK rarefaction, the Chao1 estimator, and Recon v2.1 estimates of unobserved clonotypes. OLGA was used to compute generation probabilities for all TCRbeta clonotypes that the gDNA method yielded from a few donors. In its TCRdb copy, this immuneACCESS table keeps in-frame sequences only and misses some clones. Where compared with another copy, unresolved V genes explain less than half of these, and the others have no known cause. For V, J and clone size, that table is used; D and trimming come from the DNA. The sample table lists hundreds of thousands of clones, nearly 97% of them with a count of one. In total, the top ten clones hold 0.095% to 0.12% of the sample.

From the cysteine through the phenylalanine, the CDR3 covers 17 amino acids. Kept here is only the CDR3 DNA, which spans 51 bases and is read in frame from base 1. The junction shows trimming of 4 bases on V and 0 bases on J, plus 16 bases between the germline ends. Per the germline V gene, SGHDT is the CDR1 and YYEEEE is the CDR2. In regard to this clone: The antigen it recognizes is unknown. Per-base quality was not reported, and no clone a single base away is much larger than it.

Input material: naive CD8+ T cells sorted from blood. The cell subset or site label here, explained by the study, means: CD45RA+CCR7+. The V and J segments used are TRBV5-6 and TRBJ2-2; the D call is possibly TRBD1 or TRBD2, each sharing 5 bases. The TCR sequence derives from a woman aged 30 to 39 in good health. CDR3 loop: CASSTLPVGANTGELFF. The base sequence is TGTGCCAGCAGCACCCTCCCGGTGGGGGCGAACACCGGGGAGCTGTTTTTT. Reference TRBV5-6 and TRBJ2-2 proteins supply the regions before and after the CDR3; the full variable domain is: DAGVTQSPTHLIKTRGQQVTLRCSPKSGHDTVSWYQQALGQGPQFIFQYYEEEERQRGNFPDRFSGHQFPNYSSELNVNALLLGDSALYLCASSTLPVGANTGELFFGEGSRLTVL.